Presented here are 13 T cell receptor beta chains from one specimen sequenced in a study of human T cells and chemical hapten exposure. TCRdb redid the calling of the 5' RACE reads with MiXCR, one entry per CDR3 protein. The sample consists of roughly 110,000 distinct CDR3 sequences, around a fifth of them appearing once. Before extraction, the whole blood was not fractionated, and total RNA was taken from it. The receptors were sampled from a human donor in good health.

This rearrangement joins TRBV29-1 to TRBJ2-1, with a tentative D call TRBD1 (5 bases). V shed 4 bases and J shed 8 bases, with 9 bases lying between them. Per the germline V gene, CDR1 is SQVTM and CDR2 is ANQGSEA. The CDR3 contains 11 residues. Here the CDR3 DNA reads TGCAGCGTTGCCAGGGTACATGAGCAGTTCTTC. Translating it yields CSVARVHEQFF.

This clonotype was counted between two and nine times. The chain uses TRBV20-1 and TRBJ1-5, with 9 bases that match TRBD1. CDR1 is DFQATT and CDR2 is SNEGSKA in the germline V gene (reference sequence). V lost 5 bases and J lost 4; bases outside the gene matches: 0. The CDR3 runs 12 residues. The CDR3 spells CSAGTGNQPQHF. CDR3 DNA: TGCAGTGCTGGGACAGGGAATCAGCCCCAGCATTTT.

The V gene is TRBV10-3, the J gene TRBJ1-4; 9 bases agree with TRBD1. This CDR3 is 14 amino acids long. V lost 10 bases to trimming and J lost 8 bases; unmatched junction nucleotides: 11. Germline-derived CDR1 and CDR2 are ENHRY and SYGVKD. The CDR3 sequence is CATQPGQGNEKLFF. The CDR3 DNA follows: TGTGCCACCCAACCGGGACAGGGAAACGAAAAACTGTTTTTT.

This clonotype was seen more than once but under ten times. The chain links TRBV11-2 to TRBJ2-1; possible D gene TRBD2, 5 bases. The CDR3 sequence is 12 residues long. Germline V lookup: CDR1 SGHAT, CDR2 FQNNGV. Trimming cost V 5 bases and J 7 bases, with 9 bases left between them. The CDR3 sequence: CASSIRGNEQFF. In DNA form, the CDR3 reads TGTGCCAGCAGCATAAGAGGGAATGAGCAGTTCTTC.

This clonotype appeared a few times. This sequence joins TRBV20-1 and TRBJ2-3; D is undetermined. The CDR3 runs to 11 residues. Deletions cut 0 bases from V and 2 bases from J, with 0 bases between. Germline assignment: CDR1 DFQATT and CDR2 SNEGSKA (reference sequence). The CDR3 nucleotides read TGCAGTGCTAGAGACACAGATACGCAGTATTTT. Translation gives CSARDTDTQYF.

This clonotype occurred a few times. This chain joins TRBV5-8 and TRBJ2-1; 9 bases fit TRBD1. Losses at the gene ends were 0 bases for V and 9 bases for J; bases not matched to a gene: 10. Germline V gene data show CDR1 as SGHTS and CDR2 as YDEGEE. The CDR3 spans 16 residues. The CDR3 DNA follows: TGTGCCAGCAGCTTGGAAGGGACAGGGCGGCTTGGTGAGCAGTTCTTC. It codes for CASSLEGTGRLGEQFF. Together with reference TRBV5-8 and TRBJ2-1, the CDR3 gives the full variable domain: EAGVTQSPTHLIKTRGQQATLRCSPISGHTSVYWYQQALGLGLQFLLWYDEGEERNRGNFPPRFSGRQFPNYSSELNVNALELEDSALYLCASSLEGTGRLGEQFFGPGTRLTVL.

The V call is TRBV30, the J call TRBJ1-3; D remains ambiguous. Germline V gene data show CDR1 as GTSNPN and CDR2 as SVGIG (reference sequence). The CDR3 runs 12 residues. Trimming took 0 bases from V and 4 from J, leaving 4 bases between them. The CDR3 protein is CAWSVQGNTIYF. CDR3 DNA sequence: TGTGCCTGGAGTGTACAGGGAAACACCATATATTTT.

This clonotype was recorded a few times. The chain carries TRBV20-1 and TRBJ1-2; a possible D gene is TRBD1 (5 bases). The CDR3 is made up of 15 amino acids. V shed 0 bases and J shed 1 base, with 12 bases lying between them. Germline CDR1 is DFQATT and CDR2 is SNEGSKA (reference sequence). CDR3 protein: CSARDVAGINYGYTF. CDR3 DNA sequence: TGCAGTGCTAGAGATGTGGCAGGGATTAACTATGGCTACACCTTC.

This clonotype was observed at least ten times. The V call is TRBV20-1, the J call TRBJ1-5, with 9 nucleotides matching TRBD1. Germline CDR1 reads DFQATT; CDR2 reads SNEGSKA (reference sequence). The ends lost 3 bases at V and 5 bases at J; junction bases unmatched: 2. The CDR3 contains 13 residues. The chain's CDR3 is CSASRTGDQPQHF. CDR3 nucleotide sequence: TGCAGTGCTAGCCGGACAGGGGATCAGCCCCAGCATTTT.

The CDR3 loop reads CASSPRGYEGNYGYTF. CDR3 coding DNA: TGTGCCAGCAGCCCGAGGGGGTATGAGGGAAACTATGGCTACACCTTC. The chain carries TRBV11-2 and TRBJ1-2, with D perhaps TRBD1 (6 bases). There are 16 residues in the CDR3. Germline loops: CDR1 SGHAT, CDR2 FQNNGV. V lost 5 bases to trimming and J lost 2 bases, with 18 bases between them.

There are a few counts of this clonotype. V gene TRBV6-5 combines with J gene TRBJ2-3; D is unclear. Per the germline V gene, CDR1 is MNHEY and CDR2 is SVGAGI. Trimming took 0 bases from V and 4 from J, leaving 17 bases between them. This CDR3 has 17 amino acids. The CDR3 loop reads CASSYSDTASKADTQYF. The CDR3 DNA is TGTGCCAGCAGTTACTCGGATACGGCCTCCAAGGCAGATACGCAGTATTTT.

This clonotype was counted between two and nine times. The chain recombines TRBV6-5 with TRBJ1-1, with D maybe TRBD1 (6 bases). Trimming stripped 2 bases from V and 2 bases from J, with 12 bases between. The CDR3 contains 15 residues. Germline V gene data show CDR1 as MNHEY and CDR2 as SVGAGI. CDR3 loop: CASSYGDRPNTEAFF. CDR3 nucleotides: TGTGCCAGCAGTTACGGCGACAGGCCTAACACTGAAGCTTTCTTT.

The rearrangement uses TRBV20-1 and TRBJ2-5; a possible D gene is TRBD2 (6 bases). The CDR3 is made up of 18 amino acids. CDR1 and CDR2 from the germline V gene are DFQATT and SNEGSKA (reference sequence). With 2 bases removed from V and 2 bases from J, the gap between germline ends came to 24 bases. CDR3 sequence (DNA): TGCAGTGCTAGAAATGGACTGAGGGGAGGCGCGGCTCAAGAGACCCAGTACTTC. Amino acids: CSARNGLRGGAAQETQYF.